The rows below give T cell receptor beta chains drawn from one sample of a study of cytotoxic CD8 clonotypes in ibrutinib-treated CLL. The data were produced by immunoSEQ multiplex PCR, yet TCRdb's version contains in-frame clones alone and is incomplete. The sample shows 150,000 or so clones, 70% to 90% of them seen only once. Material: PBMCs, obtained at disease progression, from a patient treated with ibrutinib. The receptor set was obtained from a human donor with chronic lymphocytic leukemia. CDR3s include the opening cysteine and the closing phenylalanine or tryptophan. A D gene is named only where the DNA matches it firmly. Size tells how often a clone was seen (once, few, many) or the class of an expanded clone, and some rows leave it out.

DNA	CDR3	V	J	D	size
TGTGCCAGCAGCTTAGTTAGGAACACTGAAGCTTTCTTT	CASSLVRNTEAFF	TRBV7-9	TRBJ1-1	-	-
TGTGCCAGCAGCTTAGCGCTAAGTCGGGACGGAGGAAAGCCCAACAGTTATTTT	CASSLALSRDGGKPNSYF	TRBV7-9	TRBJ2-3	-	-
TGTGCCAGCAGCCCTACCCCCCGGACAGGTCGAGCAAAACTGTTTTTT	CASSPTPRTGRAKLFF	TRBV9	TRBJ1-4	TRBD1	once
TGTGCCAGCAGTTACGGACAGGGACAAGGTGGCTACACCTTC	CASSYGQGQGGYTF	TRBV6-6	TRBJ1-2	TRBD1	-
TGTGCCAGCAGTTTTCCCTCGGGACTAACCGGCACAGATACGCAGTATTTT	CASSFPSGLTGTDTQYF	TRBV28	TRBJ2-3	TRBD2	-
TGTGCCAGCAGCTTAGAACAGATAGTCGGGGAGCTGTTTTTT	CASSLEQIVGELFF	TRBV7-8	TRBJ2-2	-	-
TGTGCCAGCAGCCCCCGCCCTCGGGACCTTGAAGCTTTCTTT	CASSPRPRDLEAFF	TRBV14	TRBJ1-1	-	-
TGTGCCAGCAGTGACAGGCTCCTAGGGAACACTGAAGCTTTCTTT	CASSDRLLGNTEAFF	TRBV25-1	TRBJ1-1	-	-
TGTGCCAGCAGCCCCTTGGGTCCTCATACGAACACTGAAGCTTTCTTT	CASSPLGPHTNTEAFF	TRBV14	TRBJ1-1	-	-
TGTGCCAGCAGCGTACAACTAGCGGGAGGGTTAAATGAGCAGTTCTTC	CASSVQLAGGLNEQFF	TRBV9	TRBJ2-1	TRBD2	-
TGCGCCAGCAGCCAAATAATCGACACAGATACGCAGTATTTT	CASSQIIDTDTQYF	TRBV4-3	TRBJ2-3	-	-
TGTGCCAGCAGGGGAACCGGGACGTATACCTACGAGCAGTACTTC	CASRGTGTYTYEQYF	TRBV6-6	TRBJ2-7	-	-
TGTGCCAGCAGCTTAAGTCAGTCTAATGAAAAACTGTTTTTT	CASSLSQSNEKLFF	TRBV7-2	TRBJ1-4	-	once
TGTGCCAGTAGTCCCCGCCCCGACCCTGACACCATATATTTT	CASSPRPDPDTIYF	TRBV19	TRBJ1-3	-	-
TGTGCCTGGAGTCATGACAGTATTATCCAGCCCCAGCATTTT	CAWSHDSIIQPQHF	TRBV30	TRBJ1-5	-	-